A selection of T cell receptor beta chains follows, all from one sample in a study of blood T cell repertoires in COVID-19. TCRdb's table, derived via immunoSEQ multiplex PCR, lists solely in-frame clones and lacks some. The table has 300,000 to 450,000 clones, about 87% seen once. The sequencing sample was made of PBMCs or T cells enriched from blood (not recorded which). Receptors originate from a man younger than 45 who had recovered from COVID-19. CDR3s include the opening cysteine and the closing phenylalanine or tryptophan. The D gene is left open where the match is weak. The size field is filled for only some rows; it gives once, few, many or a size class.

j_call	v_call	d_call	clone_size	cdr3_nt	cdr3_aa
TRBJ2-5	TRBV7-9	NA	NA	TGTGCCAGCAGCTTAGAGGGACTCGGTGTGGGTGAGACCCAGTACTTC	CASSLEGLGVGETQYF
TRBJ2-5	TRBV5-4	NA	NA	TGTGCCAGCAGCTTGCCTGGCGGGAATGTGGAAGAGACCCAGTACTTC	CASSLPGGNVEETQYF
TRBJ1-2	TRBV9	TRBD1	NA	TGTGCCAGCAGTAGACAGGGGGCGCGTGGCTACACCTTC	CASSRQGARGYTF
TRBJ1-5	TRBV7-2	NA	NA	TGTGCCAGCAGCTTCGGAGATAGCAATCAGCCCCAGCATTTT	CASSFGDSNQPQHF
TRBJ1-3	TRBV11-2	NA	NA	TGTGCCAGCAGCCGGGAACGGAGCGGAAACACCATATATTTT	CASSRERSGNTIYF
TRBJ1-3	TRBV7-9	NA	NA	TGTGCCAGCGCGGTAAGCTCTGGAAACACCATATATTTT	CASAVSSGNTIYF
TRBJ2-1	TRBV4-1	TRBD2	few	TGCGCCAGCAGCCCGGGACTAGCCCCCAATGAGCAGTTCTTC	CASSPGLAPNEQFF
TRBJ1-4	TRBV6-5	TRBD1	NA	TGTGCCAGCAGTTCACGGGGACAGGGCCATGAAAAACTGTTTTTT	CASSSRGQGHEKLFF
TRBJ1-4	TRBV14	TRBD1	NA	TGTGCCAGCAGCCATCCCGGGACAGGGCCCGAAAAACTGTTTTTT	CASSHPGTGPEKLFF
TRBJ1-5	TRBV7-8	TRBD1	once	TGTGCCAGCAGCAAGGGGAACAGGGGTCAGCCCCAGCATTTT	CASSKGNRGQPQHF
TRBJ1-2	TRBV9	NA	NA	TGTGCCAGCAGCGCCTGGAGGGATGGGGGTTATGGCTACACCTTC	CASSAWRDGGYGYTF
TRBJ2-7	TRBV7-7	TRBD1	NA	TGTGCTAGCAGCTTAGGCACAGGGGGTGGGCACGAGCAGTACTTC	CASSLGTGGGHEQYF
TRBJ1-6	TRBV2	TRBD1	NA	TGTGCCAGCAGTGAGTTGGGACAGAATTCACCCCTCCACTTT	CASSELGQNSPLHF
TRBJ2-6	TRBV7-9	NA	NA	TGTGCCAGCAGCTTAAGTTTAGTGGCTGGGGCCAACGTCCTGACTTTC	CASSLSLVAGANVLTF
TRBJ2-1	TRBV7-8	NA	NA	TGTGCCAGCAGCTTAGTCGGTGAGCAGTTCTTC	CASSLVGEQFF
TRBJ1-3	TRBV19	NA	NA	TGTGCCAGTAGTACGGTTTGGCGGGCCGACACCATATATTTT	CASSTVWRADTIYF
TRBJ1-1	TRBV4-1	TRBD1	NA	TGCGCCAGCAGCCGGTTAGGACAGGGGTTCACTGAAGCTTTCTTT	CASSRLGQGFTEAFF
TRBJ2-3	TRBV5-1	TRBD1	NA	TGCGCCAGCAGCTGGGCCGGGACAGGCACAGATACGCAGTATTTT	CASSWAGTGTDTQYF
TRBJ2-3	TRBV4-3	NA	NA	TGCGCCAGCAGCCAGGAATCCCGGGGGTTCGCAGTGTATTTT	CASSQESRGFAVYF
TRBJ2-6	TRBV29-1	NA	NA	TGCAGCGTAGTACAAGTTTCTGGGGCCAACGTCCTGACTTTC	CSVVQVSGANVLTF
TRBJ2-7	TRBV27	TRBD2	NA	TGTGCCAGCAGCCGACTAGCGGGGGGGCTTGTAGACGAGCAGTACTTC	CASSRLAGGLVDEQYF
TRBJ1-5	TRBV10-3	TRBD1	NA	TGTGCCATCAGTGAGTCGGCGGGGACAGGGGGATTTCAGCCCCAGCATTTT	CAISESAGTGGFQPQHF
TRBJ2-7	TRBV7-6	NA	NA	TGTGCCAGCAGCTTAGTATTACGGGGGGCGCGTCGGGGCCACGAGCAGTACTTC	CASSLVLRGARRGHEQYF
TRBJ2-6	TRBV19	TRBD1	NA	TGTGCCAGTAGTGCAGACAGGGCCGGGGCCAACGTCCTGACTTTC	CASSADRAGANVLTF
TRBJ1-2	TRBV5-1	NA	NA	TGCGCCAGCAGCTTGGAGTCGAACCCCAACGGGGATGGCTACACCTTC	CASSLESNPNGDGYTF
TRBJ1-1	TRBV6-5	TRBD1	NA	TGTGCCAGCAGGACTACAGGGGACACTGAAGCTTTCTTT	CASRTTGDTEAFF
TRBJ1-5	TRBV6-2/TRBV6-3	NA	few	TGTGCCAGCAGTTCCCTGGCCCAGCCCCAGCATTTT	CASSSLAQPQHF
TRBJ1-4	TRBV27	NA	NA	TGTGCCAGCAGTTTATTAGGGGGGGATGAAAAACTGTTTTTT	CASSLLGGDEKLFF
TRBJ1-3	TRBV2	NA	NA	TGTGCCAGCAGACCCGACCAAACCTACAGAAGATATTTT	CASRPDQTYRRYF
TRBJ2-2	TRBV5-1	TRBD1	NA	TGCGCCAGCAGGCTACAGGGGGCCAACACCGGGGAGCTGTTTTTT	CASRLQGANTGELFF
TRBJ2-7	TRBV7-6	TRBD2	NA	TGTGCCAGCACCGACGGGACTAGCGGGGACTACGAGCAGTACTTC	CASTDGTSGDYEQYF
TRBJ2-6	TRBV7-2	NA	NA	TGTGCCAGCAGCTTAGTGGGCAGGGTAACAGGGGCCAACGTCCTGACTTTC	CASSLVGRVTGANVLTF
TRBJ1-5	TRBV7-2	TRBD1	NA	TGTGCCAGCAGCTCCTCGACAGGGTATCGTCAGCCCCAGCATTTT	CASSSSTGYRQPQHF
TRBJ2-2	TRBV6-4	NA	NA	TGTGCCAGCAGTGATGTCGCCGGGGGCACCGGGGAGCTGTTTTTT	CASSDVAGGTGELFF
TRBJ1-1	TRBV5-4	NA	NA	TGTGCCAGCAGCTTGGAGCACCACACTGAAGCTTTCTTT	CASSLEHHTEAFF
TRBJ2-7	TRBV18	TRBD2	NA	TGTGCCAGCTCACCATCCGGGGGGAAAACCTACGAGCAGTACTTC	CASSPSGGKTYEQYF
TRBJ1-1	TRBV28	TRBD1	NA	TGTGCCAGCAGTCCCCCGGATTATCAGGGGGCAGCTTTCTTT	CASSPPDYQGAAFF
TRBJ2-7	TRBV11-3	NA	NA	TGTGCCAGCAGCCCCGGGACTGACCCGGCCTACGAGCAGTACTTC	CASSPGTDPAYEQYF
TRBJ1-1	TRBV5-1	TRBD1	NA	TGCGCCAGCAGCTTGGGACAGGGCGGCACTGAAGCTTTCTTT	CASSLGQGGTEAFF
TRBJ2-1	TRBV9	NA	NA	TGTGCCAGCAGCGTAGGCCCGGAGAACAATGAGCAGTTCTTC	CASSVGPENNEQFF
TRBJ1-6	TRBV13	NA	once	TGTGCCAGCAGCTGGCGGGACGAATCCCGGGGTTTTACCAATTCACCCCTCCACTTT	CASSWRDESRGFTNSPLHF
TRBJ2-3	TRBV6-2/TRBV6-3	TRBD1	NA	TGTGCCAGCAGTTACGCGGACAGGGCCACAGATACGCAGTATTTT	CASSYADRATDTQYF
TRBJ1-2	TRBV6-4	TRBD1	NA	TGTGCCAGCTCACCCACAGGGGGCGACTATGGCTACACCTTC	CASSPTGGDYGYTF
TRBJ1-3	TRBV3-1/TRBV3-2	NA	NA	TGTGCCAGCAGCCAAGAACAGCTCTCTGGAAACACCATATATTTT	CASSQEQLSGNTIYF
TRBJ1-1	TRBV27	TRBD1	NA	TGTGCCAGCAGTCCATACAGGGGTGAAGCTTTCTTT	CASSPYRGEAFF
TRBJ2-1	TRBV9	NA	NA	TGTGCCAGCAGCGTAGGTTCGGCAGGGAAAAGCTCCTACAATGAGCAGTTCTTC	CASSVGSAGKSSYNEQFF